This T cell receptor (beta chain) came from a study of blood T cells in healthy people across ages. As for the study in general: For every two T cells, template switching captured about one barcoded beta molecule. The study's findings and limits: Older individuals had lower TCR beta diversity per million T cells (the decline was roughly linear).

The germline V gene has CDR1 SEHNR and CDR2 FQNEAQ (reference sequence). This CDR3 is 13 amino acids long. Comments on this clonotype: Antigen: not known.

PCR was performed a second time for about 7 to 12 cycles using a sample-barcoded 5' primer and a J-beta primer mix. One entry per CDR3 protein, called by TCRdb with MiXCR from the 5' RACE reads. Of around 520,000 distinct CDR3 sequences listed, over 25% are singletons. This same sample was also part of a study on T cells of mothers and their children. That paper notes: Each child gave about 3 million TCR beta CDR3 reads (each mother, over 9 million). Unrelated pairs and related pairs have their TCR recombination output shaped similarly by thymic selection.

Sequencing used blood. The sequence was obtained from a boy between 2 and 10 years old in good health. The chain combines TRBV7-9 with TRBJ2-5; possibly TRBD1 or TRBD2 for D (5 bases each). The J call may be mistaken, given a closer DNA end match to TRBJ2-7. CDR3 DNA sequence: TGTGCCAGCAGGAGGGACCGGCTCTACGAGCAGTACTTC. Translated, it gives CASRRDRLYEQYF.